This TCR beta chain appears in the sequencing data of a study of OX40 agonist ivuxolimab in advanced cancers. Study-level background: Patients treated during dose escalation were battling hepatocellular carcinoma, melanoma, renal cell or head and neck cancer.

Generated by immunoSEQ multiplex PCR, the TCRdb table keeps only in-frame clones and is missing some. The sample yields tens of thousands of clones, 84% seen once. CDR1 is SGHTA and CDR2 is FQGTGA in the germline V gene. This CDR3 spans 15 amino acids. V was cut by 5 bases and J by 7 bases, with 20 bases left in between. Study-level findings and limits: The expanded peripheral T cells' antigen specificity was not determined. Some of the nonresponding patients also showed low levels of normalized T-cell clonal expansion.

Autoimmune disease history or systemic immunosuppression led to patients being barred. Details on this clone: Its specificity is not known.

The sequences come from CD4+ or CD8+ T cells sorted from blood, collected in a trial of the OX40 agonist ivuxolimab. The source is an adult with an advanced solid tumor such as melanoma, head and neck, liver or kidney cancer. V and J are TRBV7-3 and TRBJ1-1, with D unresolved. CDR3 nucleotide sequence: TGTGCCAGCAGCCCCAATCCCGCTTCGCAGTTTGAAGCTTTCTTT. Translating it yields CASSPNPASQFEAFF. Together with reference TRBV7-3 and TRBJ1-1, the CDR3 gives the full variable domain: GAGVSQTPSNKVTEKGKYVELRCDPISGHTALYWYRQSLGQGPEFLIYFQGTGAADDSGLPNDRFFAVRPEGSVSTLKIQRTERGDSAVYLCASSPNPASQFEAFFGQGTRLTVV.